The 18 T cell receptor beta chains reported below all come from one sample, sequenced in a study of OX40 agonist ivuxolimab in advanced cancers. Clones were read by immunoSEQ multiplex PCR, and TCRdb kept only the in-frame ones, dropping some. The sample shows roughly 72,000 clones, about 94% of them seen only once. The sequences come from CD4+ or CD8+ T cells sorted from blood, collected in a trial of the OX40 agonist ivuxolimab. The receptor source for this set is an adult with an advanced solid tumor such as melanoma, head and neck, liver or kidney cancer.

The chain has TRBV7-8 and TRBJ2-1, with 8 bases fitting TRBD2. V was pared by 5 bases and J by 2 bases, with 8 bases of the junction left unmatched. This CDR3 is built from 16 residues. Germline V CDR1 and CDR2: SGHVS, FQNEAQ. As DNA, the CDR3 is TGTGCCAGCAGCCCAGGGGTAGCGGGACCCTACAATGAGCAGTTCTTC. It translates to CASSPGVAGPYNEQFF.

The chain carries TRBV4-1 and TRBJ1-1; no clear D. This CDR3 spans 14 amino acids. Germline V gene sequence: CDR1 MGHRA, CDR2 YSYEKL. V gave up 1 base and J gave up 0 bases, with 6 bases separating them. This chain's CDR3 is CASSQGGVNTEAFF. Written as DNA, the CDR3 is TGCGCCAGCAGCCAAGGCGGGGTGAACACTGAAGCTTTCTTT.

V usage is TRBV15 and J usage is TRBJ1-5, with a weak D call TRBD1 (5 bases). CDR1 and CDR2 (germline): LNHNV, YYDKDF (reference sequence). The CDR3 covers 14 residues. Trimming pared 5 bases from V and 3 bases from J, leaving 11 bases between. The CDR3 reads CATSLGVYNQPQHF. Written as DNA, the CDR3 is TGTGCCACCAGCTTGGGGGTGTACAATCAGCCCCAGCATTTT.

The J gene is TRBJ2-5, the V gene TRBV9; maybe TRBD2 (6 bases). Germline V gives CDR1 SGDLS, CDR2 YYNGEE. V was shortened by 4 bases and J by 1 base, with 14 bases between the two germline ends. This CDR3 has 15 residues. Here the CDR3 reads CASSPGGGFQETQYF. The CDR3 coding sequence is TGTGCCAGCAGCCCAGGAGGAGGGTTCCAAGAGACCCAGTACTTC.

The rearrangement uses TRBV11-1 and TRBJ2-7; TRBD1 might be the D (6 bases). CDR1 and CDR2 from the germline V gene are SGHAT and FQDESV (reference sequence). There are 12 residues in the CDR3. The V end was cut by 5 bases, the J end by 4 bases, with 9 bases between. This chain's CDR3 is CASSDTGYEQYF. In nucleotides, the CDR3 is TGTGCCAGCAGCGACACAGGGTACGAGCAGTACTTC.

The CDR3 spells CASSLVTQGQPQHF. The CDR3 nucleotides are TGTGCCAGCAGCTTGGTTACCCAGGGGCAGCCCCAGCATTTT. The chain carries TRBV5-6 and TRBJ1-5; D might be TRBD1 (6 bases). Germline loops: CDR1 SGHDT, CDR2 YYEEEE. The ends were cut back, 0 bases at V and 7 bases at J, with 11 bases in the middle. The CDR3 length is 14 residues. The full variable domain, rest sourced from reference TRBV5-6 and TRBJ1-5, is DAGVTQSPTHLIKTRGQQVTLRCSPKSGHDTVSWYQQALGQGPQFIFQYYEEEERQRGNFPDRFSGHQFPNYSSELNVNALLLGDSALYLCASSLVTQGQPQHFGDGTRLSIL.

CDR3 residues: CASSYSGGGYGYTF. The CDR3 bases are TGTGCCAGCAGTTACTCGGGGGGTGGCTATGGCTACACCTTC. The chain uses TRBV6-5 and TRBJ1-2, with D maybe TRBD1 (5 bases). The germline V and J ends were trimmed by 0 bases and 4 bases, with 9 bases remaining between them. From germline, CDR1 is MNHEY and CDR2 SVGAGI. The CDR3 is 14 amino acids.

The genes are TRBV7-2 and TRBJ2-1, with TRBD2 matching 9 bases. The V and J ends lost 5 bases and 4 bases, in that order; junction bases with no gene match: 18. The CDR3 is made up of 19 amino acids. Per the germline V gene, CDR1 is SGHTA and CDR2 is FQGNSA. The CDR3 region is CASSPLRGGGDPLYNEQFF. CDR3 coding DNA: TGTGCCAGCAGCCCGCTGCGGGGCGGGGGGGACCCCTTATACAATGAGCAGTTCTTC.

This chain joins TRBV7-8 and TRBJ2-5; 7 bases line up with TRBD2. Germline CDR1 reads SGHVS; CDR2 reads FQNEAQ. CDR3 length: 15 amino acids. V dropped 5 bases and J dropped 5; count of bases not matched to a gene: 11. The CDR3 protein is CASSPRGWPGETQYF. CDR3 DNA: TGTGCCAGCAGCCCGCGGGGGTGGCCGGGGGAGACCCAGTACTTC.

The chain has TRBV18 and TRBJ2-1; possibly TRBD2 for D (5 bases). This CDR3 has 14 residues. The germline CDR1 and CDR2 sequences are KGHSH and LQKENI. V was trimmed by 5 bases and J by 5 bases, leaving 13 bases between them. This chain's CDR3 is CASSSKDGNNEQFF. The CDR3 DNA reads as TGTGCCAGCTCATCAAAGGACGGGAACAATGAGCAGTTCTTC.

The rearrangement uses TRBV6-5 and TRBJ2-1; 12 nucleotides agree with TRBD2. J lost 9 bases, V lost 6 bases, and 6 bases had no gene match. Germline values: CDR1 MNHEY, CDR2 SVGAGI. The CDR3 loop spans 14 amino acids. As DNA, the CDR3 is TGTGCCAGCAGGGGGACTAGCGGGTATGCTGAGCAGTTCTTC. It translates to CASRGTSGYAEQFF.

The V and J genes are TRBV6-5 and TRBJ1-2; perhaps TRBD1 as D (5 bases). CDR3 length: 13 residues. The germline gives CDR1 MNHEY, CDR2 SVGAGI. V was trimmed by 6 bases and J by 2 bases, leaving 10 bases between them. The CDR3 nucleotides are TGTGCCAGCAGCGCCCGGGACAACTATGGCTACACCTTC. Translation gives CASSARDNYGYTF.

The chain is built from TRBV4-3 and TRBJ2-5; D may be TRBD1 (5 bases). Trimming stripped 0 bases from V and 5 bases from J, with 16 bases between. The germline CDR1 and CDR2 sequences are LGHNA and YSLEER. The CDR3 has 16 residues. CDR3 amino acids: CASSQDWQGSRETQYF. The CDR3 DNA reads TGCGCCAGCAGCCAAGATTGGCAGGGCTCAAGGGAGACCCAGTACTTC.

This chain connects TRBV28 to TRBJ2-7; 8 positions agree with TRBD2. The CDR3 is 15 amino acids. Germline V gives CDR1 MDHEN, CDR2 SYDVKM. V trimming: 6 bases; J trimming: 2 bases; junction bases outside the gene matches: 9. CDR3 residues: CASSRTGGLAYEQYF. The CDR3 bases are TGTGCCAGCAGCCGGACGGGGGGGTTAGCCTACGAGCAGTACTTC.

The CDR3 region has the DNA TGTGCCAGCTCACCAATCGAGAGGGATGGCTACACCTTC. It yields the protein CASSPIERDGYTF. The V and J genes are TRBV18 and TRBJ1-2; D call uncertain. The V gene lost 2 bases and the J gene lost 6 bases, with 10 bases spanning the gap. Germline CDR1 KGHSH, CDR2 LQKENI. The CDR3 contains 13 residues.

This chain uses TRBV9 with TRBJ2-7; TRBD2 matches at 7 bases. Germline V lookup: CDR1 SGDLS, CDR2 YYNGEE. J gave up 2 bases and V 0 bases, and 5 bases lay outside the gene matches. The CDR3 has 15 amino acids. CDR3 coding DNA: TGTGCCAGCAGCGTAGCGCCTAGCGGAACCTACGAGCAGTACTTC. It specifies CASSVAPSGTYEQYF. Combining the CDR3 with reference TRBV9 and TRBJ2-7 gives the whole variable domain DSGVTQTPKHLITATGQRVTLRCSPRSGDLSVYWYQQSLDQGLQFLIQYYNGEERAKGNILERFSAQQFPDLHSELNLSSLELGDSALYFCASSVAPSGTYEQYFGPGTRLTVT.

The V call is TRBV4-1, the J call TRBJ1-1, with a possible D match to TRBD1 (6 bases). The germline V and J ends were trimmed by 4 bases and 3 bases, with 15 bases remaining between them. The CDR3 is 15 residues long. Germline CDR1 reads MGHRA; CDR2 reads YSYEKL. In DNA, the CDR3 is TGCGCCAGCAGCCCACTCGGGGGGGCGGACACTGAAGCTTTCTTT. Translation gives CASSPLGGADTEAFF.

Worth noting for this clone: Other nucleotide sequences in the sample specify the same CDR3. The rearrangement joins TRBV27 to TRBJ2-7; tentatively, D is TRBD2 (5 bases). Germline V gives CDR1 MNHEY, CDR2 SMNVEV (reference sequence). Between the trimmed V and J ends, which lost 2 bases and 4 bases, there was a span of 12 bases. CDR3 length: 14 residues. The CDR3 sequence: CASSLGGGPYEQYF. The CDR3 DNA sequence: TGTGCCAGCAGTTTAGGTGGAGGACCTTACGAGCAGTACTTC.